This TCR beta chain was sequenced for a study of molecular identifiers for immune sequencing clone quantification. At the level of the study: Replicate RNA from around 20,000 or 100,000 naive CD8 T cells formed five aliquots; four were sequenced.

This CDR3 has 15 amino acids. Germline values: CDR1 GTSNPN, CDR2 SVGIG (reference sequence). V was pared by 2 bases and J by 4 bases, with 9 bases of the junction left unmatched. This clonotype was detected many times. Its antigen is still unknown. Study-level findings and limits: Spiked Jurkat TCR RNA from one cell was reportedly detectable among some 930,000 naive cells.

Libraries of bulk TCR were made by previously described methods (with listed TCR primers). TCRdb re-called the PCR reads with MiXCR, one entry per CDR3 protein. Among tens of thousands of distinct CDR3 sequences listed, more than 20% were seen once. What was sequenced was naive CD8+ T cells from blood, with Jurkat cell RNA spiked in. Indicated subset: FACS-sorted CD8+CD4-CCR7+CD45RA+ naive T cells. The V call is TRBV30, the J call TRBJ2-7; 9 bases fit TRBD2. This sequence originates from a human donor in good health. Some libraries in this study had Jurkat cell RNA spiked in. The CDR3 coding sequence is TGTGCCTGGAGTACAATGCTAGCGGGATTATACGAGCAGTACTTC. It translates to CAWSTMLAGLYEQYF.